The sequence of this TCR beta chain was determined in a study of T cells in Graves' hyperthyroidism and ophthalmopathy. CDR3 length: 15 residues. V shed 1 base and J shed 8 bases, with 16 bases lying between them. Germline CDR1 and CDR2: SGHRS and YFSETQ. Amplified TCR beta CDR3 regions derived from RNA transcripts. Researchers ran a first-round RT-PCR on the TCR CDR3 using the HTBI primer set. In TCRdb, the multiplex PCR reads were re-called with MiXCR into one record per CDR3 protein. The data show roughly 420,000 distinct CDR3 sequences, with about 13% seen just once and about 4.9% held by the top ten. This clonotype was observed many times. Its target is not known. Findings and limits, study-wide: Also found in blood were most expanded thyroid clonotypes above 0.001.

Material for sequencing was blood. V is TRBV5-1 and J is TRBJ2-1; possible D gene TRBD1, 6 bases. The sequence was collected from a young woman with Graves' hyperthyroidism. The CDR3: CASSLWGQHQDEQFF. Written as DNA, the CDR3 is TGCGCCAGCAGCTTGTGGGGGCAACACCAGGATGAGCAGTTCTTC.